This entry lists 26 T cell receptor beta chains sequenced from one sample in a study of T cells in Graves' hyperthyroidism and ophthalmopathy. RNA transcripts yielded amplified TCR beta CDR3 regions. The HTBI primer set served for first-round RT-PCR of the TCR CDR3. TCRdb ran MiXCR on the multiplex PCR reads and lists one entry per CDR3 protein. Here the sample spans under 550,000 distinct CDR3 sequences, approximately 13% being singletons. Sequencing was carried out using blood. The receptors come from a woman aged 18-29 years with Graves' hyperthyroidism.

There are many counts of this clonotype. The gene calls are TRBV6-1 and TRBJ1-5; 11 bases align to TRBD1. The CDR3 consists of 15 residues. In germline, CDR1 is MNHNS, CDR2 SASEGT. Trimming removed 9 bases from V and 3 bases from J; junction bases left unmatched: 7. CDR3 loop: CASELDRGHNQPQHF. In DNA form, the CDR3 reads TGTGCCAGTGAACTGGACAGGGGGCACAATCAGCCCCAGCATTTT.

This chain connects TRBV5-5 to TRBJ2-7; tentative D call: TRBD2 (7 bases). The CDR3 has 21 residues. Trimming left V 0 bases short and J 0 bases short, with 28 bases between. Germline values: CDR1 SGHKS, CDR2 YYEKEE (reference sequence). The CDR3 DNA reads as TGTGCCAGCAGCTTGGTTGCGCGGGGGCTGATGGGGAGCGGGGCCTCCTACGAGCAGTACTTC. Amino acids: CASSLVARGLMGSGASYEQYF.

The CDR3 is CASSPPGLAGVYNEQFF. The CDR3 nucleotides are TGTGCCAGCAGTCCACCCGGACTAGCGGGAGTGTACAATGAGCAGTTCTTC. The chain links TRBV27 to TRBJ2-1; TRBD2 aligns across 13 bases. This CDR3 spans 17 amino acids. CDR1 and CDR2 from the germline V gene are MNHEY and SMNVEV (reference sequence). V dropped 5 bases and J dropped 4; count of bases not matched to a gene: 8.

This clonotype showed up many times. The chain couples TRBV20-1 to TRBJ2-7; D ambiguous. The germline V and J ends were trimmed by 3 bases and 3 bases, with 6 bases remaining between them. This CDR3 is 11 amino acids long. The germline CDR1 and CDR2 sequences are DFQATT and SNEGSKA (reference sequence). CDR3 loop: CSASDGYEQYF. The CDR3 DNA reads as TGCAGTGCTAGTGACGGCTACGAGCAGTACTTC.

This clonotype was seen ten or more times. The rearrangement uses TRBV27 and TRBJ1-6, with D possibly TRBD1 on 5 matching bases. In germline, CDR1 is MNHEY, CDR2 SMNVEV (reference sequence). V gave up 4 bases and J gave up 7 bases, with 14 bases separating them. The CDR3 has 15 amino acids. In nucleotides, the CDR3 is TGTGCCAGCAGTTCCGAGCGGGGGGAGAATTCACCCCTCCACTTT. Translated, it gives CASSSERGENSPLHF.

The chain has TRBV5-1 and TRBJ2-2, with 7 positions matching TRBD2. V lost 4 bases, J lost 6 bases, and 12 bases stayed unmatched. This CDR3 contains 16 residues. Looked up from germline, CDR1 is SGHRS and CDR2 is YFSETQ. CDR3: CASSESGTSYPGELFF. The CDR3 coding sequence is TGCGCCAGCAGCGAGAGCGGGACGTCCTACCCCGGGGAGCTGTTTTTT.

This clonotype showed up many times. The chain couples TRBV30 to TRBJ1-5; possibly TRBD1 for D (5 bases). Trimming removed 3 bases at V and 4 bases at J, with 13 bases between. CDR3 length equals 14 residues. Germline assignment: CDR1 GTSNPN and CDR2 SVGIG (reference sequence). CDR3 sequence reads: CAWSGDLGNQPQHF. Here the CDR3 DNA reads TGTGCCTGGAGCGGGGACCTGGGGAATCAGCCCCAGCATTTT.

This clonotype was seen more than once but under ten times. The chain links TRBV7-8 to TRBJ2-2; 10 positions match TRBD1. From germline, CDR1 is SGHVS and CDR2 FQNEAQ. This CDR3 comprises 15 residues. The ends lost 7 bases at V and 5 bases at J; junction bases unmatched: 7. For the CDR3, the DNA is TGTGCCAGCACCTCTAGGACAGGGGGAACCGGGGAGCTGTTTTTT. Protein: CASTSRTGGTGELFF.

The genes are TRBV4-3 and TRBJ1-2, with TRBD1 identical over 8 bases. Trimming at V came to 0 bases and at J to 4 bases, leaving 7 bases not matched to a gene. The V gene's germline CDR1 is LGHNA and CDR2 YSLEER. The CDR3 totals 16 residues. CDR3 sequence (DNA): TGCGCCAGCAGCCAAGATCTGGCAGGGGGCGTCTATGGCTACACCTTC. It codes for CASSQDLAGGVYGYTF.

The chain couples TRBV19 to TRBJ2-1; 12 nucleotides line up with TRBD1. There are 16 residues in the CDR3. Germline V lookup: CDR1 LNHDA, CDR2 SQIVND (reference sequence). V lost 5 bases, J lost 8 bases, and 10 bases stayed unmatched. The CDR3 region is CASSFSGTGGIDEQFF. The DNA of the CDR3 is TGTGCCAGTAGTTTCTCCGGGACAGGGGGCATCGATGAGCAGTTCTTC.

This clonotype came up a few times. A much larger clone is a single base away; this may be a read error. The rearrangement uses TRBV13 and TRBJ1-1, with D uncertain. V lost 2 bases and J lost 4, with 5 bases in between. CDR1 PRHDT and CDR2 FYEKMQ come from the germline V gene (reference sequence). CDR3 length: 12 residues. The CDR3 nucleotides are TGTGCCAGCAGCTTACTCCCCACTGAAGCTTTCTTT. It encodes CASSLLPTEAFF.

Ten or more counts support this clonotype. The V gene is TRBV10-3, the J gene TRBJ2-3; 7 bases are a match to TRBD2. This CDR3 region has 16 residues. Per germline, CDR1 ENHRY and CDR2 SYGVKD. V shed 8 bases and J 1 base; nucleotides not matched to a gene: 12. CDR3 loop: CAILDLVAGGTDTQYF. The CDR3 DNA reads as TGTGCCATCCTTGATCTAGTGGCGGGAGGCACAGATACGCAGTATTTT.

The table lists this clonotype with many counts. The chain combines TRBV3-1 with TRBJ2-1, with 8 bases that match TRBD2. Germline CDR1 reads LGHDT; CDR2 reads YNNKEL (reference sequence). The CDR3 loop spans 14 amino acids. The V gene end was trimmed by 4 bases and the J gene end by 7 bases; junction bases not matched to a gene: 6. The chain's CDR3 is CASSRRTSKNEQFF. In DNA, the CDR3 is TGTGCCAGCAGCCGAAGGACTAGCAAGAATGAGCAGTTCTTC.

This clonotype was picked up many times. V gene TRBV4-3 combines with J gene TRBJ1-5; D not certain. Germline V gene data show CDR1 as LGHNA and CDR2 as YSLEER. The CDR3 runs 13 residues. Trimming stripped 0 bases from V and 6 bases from J, with 6 bases between. The CDR3 sequence: CASSQELAQPQHF. CDR3 DNA: TGCGCCAGCAGCCAAGAATTAGCTCAGCCCCAGCATTTT.

This chain uses TRBV11-2 with TRBJ1-2, with D possibly being TRBD1 (5 bases). Per germline, CDR1 SGHAT and CDR2 FQNNGV. The CDR3 totals 14 residues. V was cut by 6 bases and J by 2 bases, with 13 bases left in between. The CDR3 region is CASSLIGTNYGYTF. In nucleotides, the CDR3 is TGTGCCAGCAGTCTGATAGGGACCAACTATGGCTACACCTTC.

In DNA form, the CDR3 reads TGTGCCAGCAGCCCTACTAGGGGCCCCTACAATGAGCAGTTCTTC. Protein sequence: CASSPTRGPYNEQFF. The gene calls are TRBV6-4 and TRBJ2-1; D tentatively reads TRBD1 or TRBD2 (5 bases each). The CDR3 has 15 amino acids. V lost 6 bases and J 2 bases, leaving 14 bases between the germline ends. Germline assignment: CDR1 MRHNA and CDR2 SNTAGT.

The J gene is TRBJ2-2, the V gene TRBV5-1; no clear D gene. This CDR3 region has 15 residues. Between the trimmed V and J ends, which lost 0 bases and 5 bases, there was a span of 11 bases. CDR1 and CDR2 (germline): SGHRS, YFSETQ. The CDR3 region is CASSLDGLGTGELFF. The CDR3 DNA reads as TGCGCCAGCAGCTTGGACGGCTTGGGAACCGGGGAGCTGTTTTTT.

The chain carries TRBV7-9 and TRBJ1-4; possible D gene TRBD1, 5 bases. Germline V gene sequence: CDR1 SEHNR, CDR2 FQNEAQ (reference sequence). V was cut by 1 base and J by 8 bases, with 17 bases left in between. CDR3 size: 16 residues. The CDR3 nucleotides read TGTGCCAGCAGCTTAGACGGGGGAGGGTTGGGAGAAAAACTGTTTTTT. It yields the protein CASSLDGGGLGEKLFF.

This clonotype was picked up a small number of times. V usage is TRBV20-1 and J usage is TRBJ1-1; D remains ambiguous. The CDR3 loop spans 9 amino acids. Germline V gives CDR1 DFQATT, CDR2 SNEGSKA (reference sequence). Between the trimmed V and J ends, which lost 4 bases and 11 bases, there was a span of 8 bases. The CDR3 coding sequence is TGCAGTGCTATTCCCCAGGCTTTCTTT. Translated: CSAIPQAFF.

The chain joins TRBV20-1 to TRBJ2-1, with 10 bases that match TRBD2. This CDR3 is 15 amino acids long. Germline V gene sequence: CDR1 DFQATT, CDR2 SNEGSKA (reference sequence). V shed 6 bases and J 6 bases; nucleotides not matched to a gene: 11. CDR3 DNA: TGCAGTGCCTATCCCTTAGCGGGAGGTGGCAATGAGCAGTTCTTC. Translating it yields CSAYPLAGGGNEQFF.

The rearrangement links TRBV27 to TRBJ1-5; TRBD1 matches 7 bases. The CDR3 sequence is 14 residues long. Germline trimming cut 4 bases from V and 9 bases from J; bases unmatched to any gene: 9. Germline loops: CDR1 MNHEY, CDR2 SMNVEV (reference sequence). The chain's CDR3 is CASSSTGSGGPQHF. Written as DNA, the CDR3 is TGTGCCAGCAGTTCGACAGGGTCAGGGGGGCCCCAGCATTTT.

As to this clonotype: The missing conserved phenylalanine or tryptophan at the end of this CDR3 makes a read error likely. The chain recombines TRBV7-9 with TRBJ2-6, with D maybe TRBD1 (5 bases). V shed 6 bases and J shed 0 bases, with 9 bases lying between them. The germline V gene has CDR1 SEHNR and CDR2 FQNEAQ (reference sequence). The CDR3 sequence is 15 residues long. Written as DNA, the CDR3 is TGTGCCAGCAGTTACAGGAGCTCTGGGGCCAACGTCCTGACTTCC. It is translated as CASSYRSSGANVLTS.

This clonotype was counted ten times or more. V gene TRBV6-1 combines with J gene TRBJ1-5; 9 positions match TRBD1. Germline CDR1 is MNHNS and CDR2 is SASEGT. The CDR3 sequence is 14 residues long. The J segment lost 6 bases and the V segment lost 5 bases, leaving 5 bases of the junction unmatched. The CDR3 nucleotides are TGTGCCAGCAGTAGACAGGGGGTTGGTCAGCCCCAGCATTTT. The encoded protein is CASSRQGVGQPQHF.

The chain uses TRBV4-1 and TRBJ2-5; tentatively, D is TRBD1 (6 bases). Trimming shortened V by 0 bases and J by 4 bases, and 12 bases separated the two germline ends. The CDR3 is 15 amino acids. Germline V CDR1 and CDR2: MGHRA, YSYEKL. CDR3 in amino acids: CASSQEMKGGETQYF. DNA for the CDR3: TGCGCCAGCAGCCAAGAGATGAAAGGGGGAGAGACCCAGTACTTC.

There are many counts of this clonotype. The chain links TRBV6-1 to TRBJ2-7; TRBD1 is a possible D gene (5 bases). V dropped 5 bases and J dropped 2 bases, with 7 bases sitting between them. The CDR3 is 12 amino acids. Germline CDR1 is MNHNS and CDR2 is SASEGT. The CDR3 reads CASSRQPYEQYF. As DNA, the CDR3 is TGTGCCAGCAGTAGACAGCCCTACGAGCAGTACTTC.

The table lists this clonotype with a few counts. The chain links TRBV20-1 to TRBJ2-7; the match to TRBD1 covers 11 bases. The CDR3 has 15 amino acids. J lost 1 base, V lost 6 bases, and 8 bases had no gene match. Germline V gene lookup returns CDR1 DFQATT and CDR2 SNEGSKA (reference sequence). CDR3 protein: CSAAGDRGNSYEQYF. The CDR3 coding sequence is TGCAGTGCCGCGGGGGACAGGGGGAATTCCTACGAGCAGTACTTC.